Following are 13 T cell receptor beta chains from one sample sequenced in a study of blood T cell repertoires in COVID-19. TCRdb keeps only in-frame clones here, not all; method: immunoSEQ multiplex PCR. The table records 250,000 to 300,000 clones, roughly nine tenths of them present only once. Sequenced material: peripheral blood. The receptors were gathered from a man younger than 35 with active or convalescent COVID-19.

V usage is TRBV29-1 and J usage is TRBJ2-7; the D gene is possibly TRBD2 (6 bases). From germline, CDR1 is SQVTM and CDR2 ANQGSEA. The V end lost 7 bases, the J end lost 2 bases, and 12 bases lay between the germline ends. This CDR3 contains 12 residues. CDR3 sequence: CSGGDFAYEQYF. The CDR3 region has the DNA TGCAGCGGCGGGGACTTCGCCTACGAGCAGTACTTC.

The chain has TRBV30 and TRBJ1-1; tentative D call: TRBD1 (5 bases). V dropped 3 bases and J dropped 1 base, with 9 bases sitting between them. This CDR3 comprises 13 residues. Germline V gives CDR1 GTSNPN, CDR2 SVGIG (reference sequence). CDR3 sequence: CAWSSQGNTEAFF. DNA for the CDR3: TGTGCCTGGAGCTCCCAGGGGAACACTGAAGCTTTCTTT.

The chain is built from TRBV12-3 or TRBV12-4 and TRBJ2-5; possibly TRBD2 for D (6 bases). The CDR3 is 13 amino acids. V was clipped by 6 bases and J by 5 bases, with 13 bases between them. Written as DNA, the CDR3 is TGTGCCAGCAGCCTGGACTACTGGGAGACCCAGTACTTC. It encodes CASSLDYWETQYF.

This clone was recorded many times. The chain has TRBV19 and TRBJ2-5; 8 bases map to TRBD2. Germline values: CDR1 LNHDA, CDR2 SQIVND (reference sequence). The CDR3 is 16 residues long. The trim removed 2 bases at V and 5 bases at J, leaving 10 bases unmatched. CDR3: CASSIKAGVGAETQYF. In DNA, the CDR3 is TGTGCCAGTAGTATAAAAGCGGGAGTAGGTGCGGAGACCCAGTACTTC.

This clone was observed a handful of times. The gene calls are TRBV2 and TRBJ2-7; weak D call: TRBD1 (5 bases). The CDR3 sequence is 14 residues long. V shed 8 bases and J shed 1 base, with 15 bases lying between them. In germline, CDR1 is SNHLY, CDR2 FYNNEI. CDR3 loop: CASRSTGNSYEQYF. DNA for the CDR3: TGTGCCAGCCGTTCCACAGGAAATTCCTACGAGCAGTACTTC.

The chain combines TRBV2 with TRBJ2-2; 7 bases are shared with TRBD2. The CDR3 has 15 amino acids. The germline CDR1 and CDR2 sequences are SNHLY and FYNNEI. Trimming at V came to 3 bases and at J to 1 base, leaving 2 bases not matched to a gene. The CDR3 coding sequence is TGTGCCAGCAGTGAGACTAGCAGGAACACCGGGGAGCTGTTTTTT. Its translation: CASSETSRNTGELFF.

The chain joins TRBV3-1 (or the pseudogene TRBV3-2) to TRBJ1-2, with D perhaps matching TRBD1 (6 bases). The germline gives CDR1 LGHDT, CDR2 YNNKEL (reference sequence). V was cut by 4 bases and J by 8 bases, with 20 bases left in between. The CDR3 loop spans 15 amino acids. CDR3 amino acids: CASSRNPQGLNGYTF. The CDR3 nucleotides are TGTGCCAGCAGCCGAAACCCACAGGGATTGAACGGCTACACCTTC.

The V call is TRBV20-1, the J call TRBJ1-2, with D unresolved. Per germline, CDR1 DFQATT and CDR2 SNEGSKA (reference sequence). The CDR3 runs to 13 residues. The V gene lost 3 bases and the J gene lost 8 bases, with 16 bases spanning the gap. DNA for the CDR3: TGCAGTGCTAGTGAGGGCGGGGTGGGCGGCTACACCTTC. Its translation is CSASEGGVGGYTF.

The gene calls are TRBV11-3 and TRBJ2-3; a possible D gene is TRBD2 (5 bases). CDR1 is SGHNT and CDR2 is YENEEA in the germline V gene. Trimming pared 3 bases from V and 6 bases from J, leaving 16 bases between. The CDR3 length is 15 residues. The CDR3 coding sequence is TGTGCCAGCAGCTTTAATCGCGAGGGCCAGGATACGCAGTATTTT. This encodes CASSFNREGQDTQYF. Variable domain in full (rest from reference TRBV11-3 and TRBJ2-3): EAGVVQSPRYKIIEKKQPVAFWCNPISGHNTLYWYLQNLGQGPELLIRYENEEAVDDSQLPKDRFSAERLKGVDSTLKIQPAELGDSAVYLCASSFNREGQDTQYFGPGTRLTVL.

The chain uses TRBV18 and TRBJ1-3; D is unresolved. This CDR3 region has 15 residues. Germline CDR1 is KGHSH and CDR2 is LQKENI. The V and J ends lost 1 base and 0 bases respectively, with 7 bases between them. The CDR3 sequence: CASSPLASSGNTIYF. DNA of the CDR3: TGTGCCAGCTCACCACTTGCCAGCTCTGGAAACACCATATATTTT. The full variable domain, its missing parts supplied by reference TRBV18 and TRBJ1-3, is NAGVMQNPRHLVRRRGQEARLRCSPMKGHSHVYWYRQLPEEGLKFMVYLQKENIIDESGMPKERFSAEFPKEGPSILRIQQVVRGDSAAYFCASSPLASSGNTIYFGEGSWLTVV.

The chain employs TRBV2 and TRBJ1-5, with 8 bases that match TRBD1. CDR1 and CDR2 (germline): SNHLY, FYNNEI. The CDR3 loop spans 15 amino acids. With V trimmed by 8 bases and J by 1 base, 7 bases remained unmatched. The CDR3 bases are TGTGCCAGCGCTGGACAGGGTTTAAGCAATCAGCCCCAGCATTTT. The encoded protein is CASAGQGLSNQPQHF.

V is TRBV7-9 and J is TRBJ2-2, with TRBD2 identical over 14 bases. The CDR3 contains 19 residues. Germline CDR1 is SEHNR and CDR2 is FQNEAQ (reference sequence). After removal of 1 base from V and 5 bases from J, the junction contained 9 bases not matched to a gene. CDR3: CASSLDRGLAGGSTGELFF. DNA of the CDR3: TGTGCCAGCAGCTTAGATCGTGGACTAGCGGGAGGTAGTACCGGGGAGCTGTTTTTT.

The chain is built from TRBV3-1 (or the pseudogene TRBV3-2) and TRBJ1-2; TRBD1 might be the D (5 bases). Germline CDR1 reads LGHDT; CDR2 reads YNNKEL (reference sequence). Trimming left V 0 bases short and J 2 bases short, with 19 bases between. The CDR3 covers 18 residues. The CDR3 bases are TGTGCCAGCAGCCAAGATTACGGCATCCAGGAGGGGAACTATGGCTACACCTTC. This codes for CASSQDYGIQEGNYGYTF.